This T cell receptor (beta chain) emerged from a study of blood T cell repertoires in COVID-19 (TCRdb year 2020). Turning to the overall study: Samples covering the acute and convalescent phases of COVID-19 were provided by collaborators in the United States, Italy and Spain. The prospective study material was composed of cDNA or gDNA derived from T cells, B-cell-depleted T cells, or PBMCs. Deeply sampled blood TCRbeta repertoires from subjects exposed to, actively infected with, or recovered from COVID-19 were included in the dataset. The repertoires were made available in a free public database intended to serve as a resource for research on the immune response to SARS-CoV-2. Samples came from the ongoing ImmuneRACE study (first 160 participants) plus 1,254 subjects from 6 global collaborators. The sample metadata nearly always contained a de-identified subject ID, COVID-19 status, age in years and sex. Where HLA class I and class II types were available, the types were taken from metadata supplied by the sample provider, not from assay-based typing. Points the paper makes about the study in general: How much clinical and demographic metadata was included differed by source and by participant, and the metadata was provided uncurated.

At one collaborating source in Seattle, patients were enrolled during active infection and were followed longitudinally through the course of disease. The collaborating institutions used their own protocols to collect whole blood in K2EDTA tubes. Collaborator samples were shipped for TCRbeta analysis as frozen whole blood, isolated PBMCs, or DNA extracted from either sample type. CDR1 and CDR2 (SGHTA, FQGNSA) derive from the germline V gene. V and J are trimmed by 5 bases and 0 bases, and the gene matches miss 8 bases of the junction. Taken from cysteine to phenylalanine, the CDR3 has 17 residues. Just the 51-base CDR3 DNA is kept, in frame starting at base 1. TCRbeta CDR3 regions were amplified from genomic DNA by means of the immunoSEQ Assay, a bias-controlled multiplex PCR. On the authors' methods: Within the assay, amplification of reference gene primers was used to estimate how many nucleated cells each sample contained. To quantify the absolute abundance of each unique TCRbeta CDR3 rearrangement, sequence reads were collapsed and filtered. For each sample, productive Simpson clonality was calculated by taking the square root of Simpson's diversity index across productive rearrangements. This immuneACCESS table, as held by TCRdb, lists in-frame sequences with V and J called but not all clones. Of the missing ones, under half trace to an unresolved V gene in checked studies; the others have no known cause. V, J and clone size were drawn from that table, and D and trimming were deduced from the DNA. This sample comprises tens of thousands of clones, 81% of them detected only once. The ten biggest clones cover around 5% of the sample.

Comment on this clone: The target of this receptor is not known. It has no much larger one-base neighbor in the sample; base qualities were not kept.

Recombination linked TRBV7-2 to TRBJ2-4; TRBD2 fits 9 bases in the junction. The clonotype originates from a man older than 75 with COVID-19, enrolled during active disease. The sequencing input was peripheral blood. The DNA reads TGTGCCAGCAGCCGGCTTCTAGCGGGGCTAGCCAAAAACATTCAGTACTTC. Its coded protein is CASSRLLAGLAKNIQYF.